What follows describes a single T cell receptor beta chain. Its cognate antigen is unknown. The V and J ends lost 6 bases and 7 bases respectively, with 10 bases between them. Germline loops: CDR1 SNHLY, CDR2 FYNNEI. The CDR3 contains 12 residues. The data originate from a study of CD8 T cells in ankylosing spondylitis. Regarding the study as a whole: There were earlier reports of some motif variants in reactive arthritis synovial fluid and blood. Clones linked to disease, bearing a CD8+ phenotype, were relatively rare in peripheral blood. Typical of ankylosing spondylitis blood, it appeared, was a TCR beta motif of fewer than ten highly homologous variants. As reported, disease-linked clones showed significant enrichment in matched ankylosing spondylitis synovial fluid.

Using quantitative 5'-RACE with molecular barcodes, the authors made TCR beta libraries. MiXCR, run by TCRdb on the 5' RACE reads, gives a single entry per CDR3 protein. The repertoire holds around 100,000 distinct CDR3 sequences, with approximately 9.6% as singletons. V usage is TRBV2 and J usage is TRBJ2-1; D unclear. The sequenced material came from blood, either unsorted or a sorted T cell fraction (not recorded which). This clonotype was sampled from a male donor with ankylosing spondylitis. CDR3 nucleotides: TGTGCCAGCAGGTGGGGTCAGAATGAGCAGTTCTTC. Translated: CASRWGQNEQFF.